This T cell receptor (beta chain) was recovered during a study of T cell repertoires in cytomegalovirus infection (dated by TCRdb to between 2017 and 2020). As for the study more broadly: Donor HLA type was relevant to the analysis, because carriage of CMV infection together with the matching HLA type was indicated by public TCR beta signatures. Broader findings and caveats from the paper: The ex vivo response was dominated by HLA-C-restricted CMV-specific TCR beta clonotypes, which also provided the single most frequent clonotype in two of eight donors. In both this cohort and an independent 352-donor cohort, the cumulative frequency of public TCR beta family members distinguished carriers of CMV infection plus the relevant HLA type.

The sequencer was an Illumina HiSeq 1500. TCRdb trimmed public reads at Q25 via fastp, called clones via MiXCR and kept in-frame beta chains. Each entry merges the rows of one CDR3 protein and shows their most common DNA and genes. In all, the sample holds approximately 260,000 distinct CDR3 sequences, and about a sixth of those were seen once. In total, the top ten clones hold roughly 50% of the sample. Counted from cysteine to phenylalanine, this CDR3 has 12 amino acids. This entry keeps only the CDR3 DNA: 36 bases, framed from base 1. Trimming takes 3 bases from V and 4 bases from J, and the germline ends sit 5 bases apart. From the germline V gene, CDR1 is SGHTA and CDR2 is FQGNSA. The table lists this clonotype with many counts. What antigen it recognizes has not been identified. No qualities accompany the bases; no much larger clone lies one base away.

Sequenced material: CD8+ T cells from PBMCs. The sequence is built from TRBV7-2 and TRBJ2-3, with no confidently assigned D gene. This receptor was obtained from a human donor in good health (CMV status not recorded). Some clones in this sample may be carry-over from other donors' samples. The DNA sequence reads TGTGCCAGCAGCTTTCCGGCAGATACGCAGTATTTT. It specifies CASSFPADTQYF.